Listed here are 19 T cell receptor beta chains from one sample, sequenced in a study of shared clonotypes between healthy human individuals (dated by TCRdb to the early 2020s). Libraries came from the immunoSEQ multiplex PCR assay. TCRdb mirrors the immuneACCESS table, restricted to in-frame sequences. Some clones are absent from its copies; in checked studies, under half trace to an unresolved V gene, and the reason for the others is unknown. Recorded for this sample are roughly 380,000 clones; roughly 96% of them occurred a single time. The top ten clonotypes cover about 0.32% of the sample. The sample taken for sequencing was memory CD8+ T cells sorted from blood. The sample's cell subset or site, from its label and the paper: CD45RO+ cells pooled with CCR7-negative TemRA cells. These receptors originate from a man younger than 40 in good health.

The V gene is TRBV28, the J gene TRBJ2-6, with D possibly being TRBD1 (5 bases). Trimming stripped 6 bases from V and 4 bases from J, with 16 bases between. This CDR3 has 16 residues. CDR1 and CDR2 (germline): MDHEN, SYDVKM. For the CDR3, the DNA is TGTGCCAGCAGCCCCTCAGGGTGGCAGGGGGCCAACGTCCTGACTTTC. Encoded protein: CASSPSGWQGANVLTF. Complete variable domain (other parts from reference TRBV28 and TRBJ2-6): DVKVTQSSRYLVKRTGEKVFLECVQDMDHENMFWYRQDPGLGLRLIYFSYDVKMKEKGDIPEGYSVSREKKERFSLILESASTNQTSMYLCASSPSGWQGANVLTFGAGSRLTVL.

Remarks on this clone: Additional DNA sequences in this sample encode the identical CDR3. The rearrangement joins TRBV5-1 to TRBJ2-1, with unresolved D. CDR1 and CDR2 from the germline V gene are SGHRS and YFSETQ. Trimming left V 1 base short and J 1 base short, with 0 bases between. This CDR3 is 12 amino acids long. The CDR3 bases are TGCGCCAGCAGCTTGTCCTACAATGAGCAGTTCTTC. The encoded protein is CASSLSYNEQFF.

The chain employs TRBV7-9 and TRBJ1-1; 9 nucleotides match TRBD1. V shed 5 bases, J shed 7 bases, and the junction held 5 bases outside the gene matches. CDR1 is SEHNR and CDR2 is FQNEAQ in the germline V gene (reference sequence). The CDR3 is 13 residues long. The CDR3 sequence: CASSPWTGDEAFF. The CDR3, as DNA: TGTGCCAGCAGCCCATGGACAGGGGATGAAGCTTTCTTT.

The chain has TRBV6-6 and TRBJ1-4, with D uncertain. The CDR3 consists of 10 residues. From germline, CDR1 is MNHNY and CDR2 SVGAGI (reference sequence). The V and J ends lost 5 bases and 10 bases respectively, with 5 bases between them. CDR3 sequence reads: CASSKGKLFF. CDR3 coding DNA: TGTGCCAGCAGTAAGGGAAAACTGTTTTTT.

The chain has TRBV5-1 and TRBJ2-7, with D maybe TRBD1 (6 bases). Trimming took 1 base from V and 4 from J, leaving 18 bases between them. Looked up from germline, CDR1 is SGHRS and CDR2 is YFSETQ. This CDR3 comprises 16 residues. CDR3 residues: CASSLTDSRLSYEQYF. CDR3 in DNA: TGCGCCAGCAGCTTGACGGACAGCCGCCTTTCTTACGAGCAGTACTTC.

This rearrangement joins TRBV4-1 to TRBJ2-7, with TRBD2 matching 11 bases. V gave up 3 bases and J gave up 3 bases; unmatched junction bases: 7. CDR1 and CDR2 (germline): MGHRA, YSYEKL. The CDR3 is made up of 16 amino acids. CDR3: CASSQATSGRVYEQYF. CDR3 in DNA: TGCGCCAGCAGCCAGGCTACTAGCGGGAGAGTCTACGAGCAGTACTTC.

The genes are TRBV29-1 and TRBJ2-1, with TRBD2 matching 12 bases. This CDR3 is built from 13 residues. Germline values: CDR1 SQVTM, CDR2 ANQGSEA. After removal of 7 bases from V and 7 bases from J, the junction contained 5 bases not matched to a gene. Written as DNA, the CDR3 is TGCAGCGCTTCGGGACTAGCGGGTAATGAGCAGTTCTTC. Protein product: CSASGLAGNEQFF.

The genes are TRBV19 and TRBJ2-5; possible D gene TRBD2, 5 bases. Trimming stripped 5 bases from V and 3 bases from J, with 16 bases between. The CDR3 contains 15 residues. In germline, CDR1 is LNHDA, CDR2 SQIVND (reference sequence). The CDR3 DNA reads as TGTGCCAGTAGTTTGAGTAGGGTCGGGAAAGAGACCCAGTACTTC. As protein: CASSLSRVGKETQYF.

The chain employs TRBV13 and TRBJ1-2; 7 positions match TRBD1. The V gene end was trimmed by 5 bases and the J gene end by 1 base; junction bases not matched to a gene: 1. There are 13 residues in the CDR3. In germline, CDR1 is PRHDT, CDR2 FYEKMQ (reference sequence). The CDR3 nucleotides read TGTGCCAGCAGCCGACAGGGTAACTATGGCTACACCTTC. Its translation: CASSRQGNYGYTF.

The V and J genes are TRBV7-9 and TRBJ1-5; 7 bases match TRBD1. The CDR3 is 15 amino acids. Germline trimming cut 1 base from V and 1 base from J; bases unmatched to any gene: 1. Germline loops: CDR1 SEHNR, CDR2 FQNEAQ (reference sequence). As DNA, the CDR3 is TGTGCCAGCAGCTTAGGGACAGGAAGCAATCAGCCCCAGCATTTT. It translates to CASSLGTGSNQPQHF.

CDR3 sequence: CASSQESGSSYNEQFF. CDR3 coding DNA: TGTGCCAGCAGCCAAGAAAGCGGAAGCTCCTACAATGAGCAGTTCTTC. The J gene is TRBJ2-1, the V gene TRBV4-2; D might be TRBD2 (5 bases). This CDR3 spans 16 amino acids. Germline CDR1 and CDR2: LGHNA and YNFKEQ. The germline V and J ends were trimmed by 0 bases and 0 bases, with 9 bases remaining between them.

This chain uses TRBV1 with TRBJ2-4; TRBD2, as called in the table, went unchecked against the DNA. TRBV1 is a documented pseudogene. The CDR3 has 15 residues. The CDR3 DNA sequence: TGCACCAGCAGCCAACTAGCGGGCCCCAAAAACATTCAGTACTTC. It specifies CTSSQLAGPKNIQYF.

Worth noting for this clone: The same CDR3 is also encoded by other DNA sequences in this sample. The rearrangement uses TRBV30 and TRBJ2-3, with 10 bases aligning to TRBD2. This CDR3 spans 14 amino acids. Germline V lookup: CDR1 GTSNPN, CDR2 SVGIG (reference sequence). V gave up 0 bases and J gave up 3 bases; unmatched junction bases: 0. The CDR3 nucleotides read TGTGCCTGGAGTGTACTAGCGGGAACAGATACGCAGTATTTT. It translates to CAWSVLAGTDTQYF.

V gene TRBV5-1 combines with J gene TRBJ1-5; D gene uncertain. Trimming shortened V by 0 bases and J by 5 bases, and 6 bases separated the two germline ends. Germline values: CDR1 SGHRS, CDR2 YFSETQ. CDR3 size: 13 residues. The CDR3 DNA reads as TGCGCCAGCAGCTTGGGGGCGGATCAGCCCCAGCATTTT. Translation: CASSLGADQPQHF.

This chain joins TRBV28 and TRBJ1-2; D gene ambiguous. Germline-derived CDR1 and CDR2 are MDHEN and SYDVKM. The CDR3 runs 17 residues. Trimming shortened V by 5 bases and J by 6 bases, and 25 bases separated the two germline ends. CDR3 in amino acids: CASSPFRPSGIGNGYTF. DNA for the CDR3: TGTGCCAGCAGTCCCTTCCGCCCCTCGGGGATCGGCAATGGCTACACCTTC.

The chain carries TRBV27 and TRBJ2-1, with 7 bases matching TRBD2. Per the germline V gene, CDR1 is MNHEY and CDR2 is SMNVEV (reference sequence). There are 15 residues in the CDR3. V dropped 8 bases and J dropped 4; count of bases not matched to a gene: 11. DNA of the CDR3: TGTGCCAGCGGGCTAGGCGGGAGTGTTTACAATGAGCAGTTCTTC. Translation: CASGLGGSVYNEQFF.

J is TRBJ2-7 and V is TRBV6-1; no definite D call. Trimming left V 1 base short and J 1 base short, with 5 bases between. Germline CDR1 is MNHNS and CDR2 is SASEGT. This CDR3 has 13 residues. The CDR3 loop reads CASSEGPSYEQYF. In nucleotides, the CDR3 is TGTGCCAGCAGTGAAGGACCGTCCTACGAGCAGTACTTC.

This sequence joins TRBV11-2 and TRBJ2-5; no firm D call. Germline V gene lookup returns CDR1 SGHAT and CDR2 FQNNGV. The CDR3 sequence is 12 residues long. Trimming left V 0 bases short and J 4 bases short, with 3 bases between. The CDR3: CASSLERETQYF. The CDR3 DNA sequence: TGTGCCAGCAGCTTAGAGCGAGAGACCCAGTACTTC. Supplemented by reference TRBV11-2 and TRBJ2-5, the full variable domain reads EAGVAQSPRYKIIEKRQSVAFWCNPISGHATLYWYQQILGQGPKLLIQFQNNGVVDDSQLPKDRFSAERLKGVDSTLKIQPAKLEDSAVYLCASSLERETQYFGPGTRLLVL.

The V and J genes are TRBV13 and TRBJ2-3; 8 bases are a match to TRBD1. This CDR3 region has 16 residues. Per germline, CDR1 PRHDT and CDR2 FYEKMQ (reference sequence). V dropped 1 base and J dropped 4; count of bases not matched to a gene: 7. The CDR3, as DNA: TGTGCCAGCAGCTTAGCCCCGGACAGGGCTGCAGATACGCAGTATTTT. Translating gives CASSLAPDRAADTQYF.